This TCR beta chain was captured in a study of blood T cell repertoires in COVID-19 (dated by TCRdb to 2020 to 2021). Describing the broader study: Collaborator samples came from the United States, Italy and Spain and covered acute and convalescent phases of COVID-19. Where available, HLA class I and class II types were obtained from metadata supplied by the sample provider rather than from assay-based typing. The repertoires were made available in a free public database intended to serve as a resource for research on the immune response to SARS-CoV-2. The material from the prospective study consisted of cDNA or gDNA derived from T cells, B-cell-depleted T cells, or PBMCs. Sample metadata almost always included a de-identified subject ID, COVID-19 status, age in years and sex. Deeply sampled blood TCRbeta repertoires from subjects exposed to, actively infected with, or recovered from COVID-19 were included in the dataset. The samples were drawn from the first 160 participants of the ongoing ImmuneRACE study and from some 1,300 subjects provided by 6 global collaborators. What the work shows at the level of the full study, not this receptor alone: Clinical and demographic metadata were provided uncurated, with the amount varying by source and participant.

To note about this clone: Its antigen has not been determined. No much larger clone is present one base from it, and per-base qualities are unavailable.

TCRbeta CDR3 regions were amplified from genomic DNA using the immunoSEQ Assay, a bias-controlled multiplex PCR. Per the authors' processing: The number of nucleated cells in each sample was estimated from the amplification of reference gene primers within the assay. To quantify the absolute abundance of each unique TCRbeta CDR3 rearrangement, sequence reads were collapsed and filtered. For each sample, productive Simpson clonality was calculated as the square root of Simpson's diversity index over productive rearrangements. Entries here come from immuneACCESS through TCRdb and include only in-frame sequences with V and J called. Some clones fail to appear in such tables; in the studies checked, an unresolved V gene covers under half of the shortfall, and the cause of the remainder is unknown. Clone size and V and J calls were adopted from that table, with D and trimming inferred from the DNA. Recorded for this sample are 65,000 to 80,000 clones; around 79% of them occurred a single time. The ten largest clones add up to roughly 10% of the sample.

Clipping removes 4 bases from V and 3 bases from J, with 0 as the unmatched junction base count. According to the germline V gene, CDR1 reads SQVTM and CDR2 reads ANQGSEA. Including the terminal cysteine and phenylalanine, the CDR3 comprises 12 residues. Of all the DNA, just the CDR3 is kept, 36 bases in frame from base 1. Whole blood was collected in K2EDTA tubes by collaborating institutions according to the institutions' own protocols. For TCRbeta analysis, collaborator samples were shipped as frozen whole blood, as isolated PBMCs, or as DNA extracted from either sample type. The TCR sequence derives from a man aged 50 or older with acute or convalescent COVID-19. The chain couples TRBV29-1 to TRBJ2-3, with 8 middle bases fitting TRBD1. Sequenced input: peripheral blood. Here is the DNA: TGCAGCGTTGGACAGGGGACAGATACGCAGTATTTT. Translated, it reads CSVGQGTDTQYF.